This TCR beta chain comes out of a study of blood T cell repertoires in COVID-19. Study information: Samples came from the United States, Italy and Spain, spanning acute and convalescent COVID-19.

As originally analysed: The assay estimated nucleated cells by amplifying reference gene primers. The method was immunoSEQ multiplex PCR; TCRdb's version includes in-frame clones alone and lacks a portion of them. The V and J calls and the clone size are those of that table, but D and trimming were determined from the DNA. The table lists about 130,000 clones, approximately 85% of them singletons, with around 3.3% in the top ten. This CDR3 contains 16 residues. CDR1 SGHDT and CDR2 YYEEEE come from the germline V gene. The V gene lost 1 base and the J gene lost 4 bases, with 14 bases spanning the gap.

This chain joins TRBV5-6 and TRBJ1-4; D may be TRBD1 (5 bases). This clonotype originated in a woman at least 80 years old with COVID-19, enrolled during active disease. Material: peripheral blood. The CDR3 nucleotides read TGTGCCAGCAGCTTGCGTGTAGGGGTCGGTAATGAAAAACTGTTTTTT. As protein: CASSLRVGVGNEKLFF. Supplemented by reference TRBV5-6 and TRBJ1-4, the full variable domain reads DAGVTQSPTHLIKTRGQQVTLRCSPKSGHDTVSWYQQALGQGPQFIFQYYEEEERQRGNFPDRFSGHQFPNYSSELNVNALLLGDSALYLCASSLRVGVGNEKLFFGSGTQLSVL.